A selection of T cell receptor beta chains follows, all from one sample in a study of cytomegalovirus exposure and HLA in healthy donors. Using immunoSEQ multiplex PCR, the repertoire was profiled, and TCRdb retains in-frame clones only, with some absent. The sample has fewer than 200,000 clones, 82% seen once. Material: PBMCs. The source of these receptors is a male donor in good health and CMV-seronegative. Each CDR3 is given with its conserved first and last residue. D genes are given only for firm matches. Where a row states a size, it is once, few, many or the class of an expanded clone; other rows omit it.

v_call	cdr3_length	j_call	d_call	clone_size	cdr3_nt	cdr3_aa
TRBV28	15	TRBJ2-7	-	once	TGTGCCAGCAGCCACCCCCAGGGTCGATTTTACGAGCAGTACTTC	CASSHPQGRFYEQYF
TRBV7-9	12	TRBJ2-7	-	-	TGTGCCAGCAGCTTAGTCCAGGGCGAGCAGTACTTC	CASSLVQGEQYF
TRBV19	15	TRBJ2-2	TRBD1	-	TGTGCCAGCCAAGGACAGGGCGCGAACACCGGGGAGCTGTTTTTT	CASQGQGANTGELFF
TRBV7-9	13	TRBJ2-7	-	once	TGTGCCAGCAGCCCCAGCGCACCCTACGAGCAGTACTTC	CASSPSAPYEQYF
TRBV6-1	13	TRBJ2-5	-	-	TGTGCCAGCAGCTTTAGCCTGGAGGGGTTCCAGTACTTC	CASSFSLEGFQYF
TRBV27	19	TRBJ2-7	TRBD1	-	TGTGCCAGCAGTTCGTTCCCCGCCGGGACAGGAAAACGAGCCTACGAGCAGTACTTC	CASSSFPAGTGKRAYEQYF
TRBV7-2	17	TRBJ2-7	TRBD2	-	TGTGCCAGCAGCTTAGCGGGCCTAGCGGGGCCCTTCTACGAGCAGTACTTC	CASSLAGLAGPFYEQYF
TRBV7-2	15	TRBJ2-2	-	-	TGTGCCAGCAGCTTAGGAGGGTTGGGCACCGGGGAGCTGTTTTTT	CASSLGGLGTGELFF
TRBV21-1	17	TRBJ1-5	-	-	TGTGCCAGCAGCAATAAACTACAGGGGGATAGCAATCAGCCCCAGCATTTT	CASSNKLQGDSNQPQHF
TRBV13	20	TRBJ2-2	TRBD1	once	TGTGCCAGCAGCTTGTTCGGTGTGGGAAACAGGGGGCGAAACACCGGGGAGCTGTTTTTT	CASSLFGVGNRGRNTGELFF
TRBV6-5	15	TRBJ1-4	TRBD1	-	TGTGCCAGCAGTCCCTGGACAGGGTTAAATGAAAAACTGTTTTTT	CASSPWTGLNEKLFF
TRBV27	16	TRBJ2-2	TRBD1	-	TGTGCCAGCAGTTCCTCAGGGGGCACTACCACCGGGGAGCTGTTTTTT	CASSSSGGTTTGELFF
TRBV6-1	15	TRBJ2-5	-	once	TGTGCCAGCAGTGAAGGAGAGACTTACCAAGAGACCCAGTACTTC	CASSEGETYQETQYF